The 9 T cell receptor beta chains below were found in one sample sequenced in a study of Ad26.COV2.S vaccination and SARS-CoV-2 variants. Noted treatment: 15 to 20 received Ad26.COV2.S at low or high dose, single or two shots; several received placebo; per-sample allocation not given. Sampling was done on day 63 after the first vaccine or placebo injection. TCRdb's table, derived via immunoSEQ multiplex PCR, lists solely in-frame clones and lacks some. The sample shows about 480,000 clones, 70% to 90% of them seen only once. The sample consisted of peripheral blood, taken in a trial of Ad26.COV2.S vaccine versus placebo. The receptors come from a person between 18 and 60 years old who received the Ad26.COV2.S COVID-19 vaccine or a placebo.

This clone was recorded only once. Other nucleotide sequences from this sample produce the same CDR3. The chain carries TRBV27 and TRBJ1-1; D is undetermined. The CDR3 totals 13 residues. Germline V gene lookup returns CDR1 MNHEY and CDR2 SMNVEV (reference sequence). Between the trimmed V and J ends, which lost 2 bases and 2 bases, there was a span of 6 bases. The CDR3 sequence is CASSLGRNTEAFF. DNA of the CDR3: TGTGCCAGCAGTTTAGGCCGAAACACTGAAGCTTTCTTT.

V and J are TRBV11-2 and TRBJ2-1; the D gene is possibly TRBD2 (5 bases). This CDR3 spans 17 amino acids. Germline V gene sequence: CDR1 SGHAT, CDR2 FQNNGV. V was pared by 6 bases and J by 5 bases, with 23 bases between. The CDR3 spells CASSEPPQRRANNEQFF. The CDR3 coding sequence is TGTGCCAGCAGTGAACCCCCCCAGCGGAGAGCGAACAATGAGCAGTTCTTC.

This clone has only one observation. The rearrangement uses TRBV5-1 and TRBJ1-1; TRBD1 matches 7 bases. This CDR3 has 16 residues. J was trimmed by 5 bases and V by 4 bases; bases with no gene match: 14. Germline V gene sequence: CDR1 SGHRS, CDR2 YFSETQ. In DNA, the CDR3 is TGCGCCAGCAGCCTCCACCCCCTCAGGGGGAATACTGAAGCTTTCTTT. Its protein product is CASSLHPLRGNTEAFF.

CDR3 in amino acids: CASSDRGGGKLFF. The CDR3 DNA reads TGTGCCAGCAGTGACCGAGGAGGGGGGAAACTGTTTTTT. The J gene is TRBJ1-4, the V gene TRBV2; tentatively, D is TRBD1 (6 bases). This CDR3 contains 13 residues. Germline loops: CDR1 SNHLY, CDR2 FYNNEI. V gave up 3 bases and J gave up 11 bases, with 13 bases separating them.

This clone was counted a few times. The V and J genes are TRBV7-9 and TRBJ1-2, with 7 bases that match TRBD1. The CDR3 is made up of 16 amino acids. V trimming: 4 bases; J trimming: 3 bases; junction bases outside the gene matches: 11. Per germline, CDR1 SEHNR and CDR2 FQNEAQ (reference sequence). The DNA for the CDR3 is TGTGCCAGCAGCTCGGACCTACAGGGGTGGGACTATGGCTACACCTTC. Encoded protein: CASSSDLQGWDYGYTF.

The chain links TRBV9 to TRBJ1-1, with unresolved D. V lost 4 bases and J 5 bases, leaving 12 bases between the germline ends. The CDR3 consists of 13 residues. CDR1 and CDR2 (germline): SGDLS, YYNGEE. The CDR3 bases are TGTGCCAGCAGCCCCAAAGGGAGTACTGAAGCTTTCTTT. Its protein product is CASSPKGSTEAFF. The full variable domain, its missing parts supplied by reference TRBV9 and TRBJ1-1, is DSGVTQTPKHLITATGQRVTLRCSPRSGDLSVYWYQQSLDQGLQFLIQYYNGEERAKGNILERFSAQQFPDLHSELNLSSLELGDSALYFCASSPKGSTEAFFGQGTRLTVV.

The gene calls are TRBV19 and TRBJ2-4; 9 nucleotides agree with TRBD2. The CDR3 contains 16 residues. Germline V lookup: CDR1 LNHDA, CDR2 SQIVND (reference sequence). With 3 bases clipped from V and 0 bases from J, the junction kept 3 bases outside the gene matches. CDR3 loop: CASSILREGAKNIQYF. The CDR3 bases are TGTGCCAGTAGTATCTTGCGGGAGGGAGCCAAAAACATTCAGTACTTC.

V usage is TRBV30 and J usage is TRBJ1-6; D might be TRBD1 (5 bases). Germline CDR1 and CDR2: GTSNPN and SVGIG (reference sequence). The CDR3 covers 15 residues. Trimming stripped 2 bases from V and 7 bases from J, with 15 bases between. This CDR3 is CAWSPNQGINSPLHF. The DNA for the CDR3 is TGTGCCTGGAGTCCAAATCAGGGTATAAATTCACCCCTCCACTTT.

The rearrangement links TRBV9 to TRBJ2-5; TRBD2 is a possible D gene (5 bases). This CDR3 is 15 amino acids long. Trimming removed 0 bases from V and 5 bases from J, with 14 bases in between. CDR1 SGDLS and CDR2 YYNGEE come from the germline V gene. DNA for the CDR3: TGTGCCAGCAGCGTAGTTGATCTAGCCGCGGAGACCCAGTACTTC. This encodes CASSVVDLAAETQYF.